This TCR beta chain was recorded in a study of T-cell reconstitution after alpha-beta-depleted transplantation in children. The CDR3 has 14 residues. The V gene's germline CDR1 is DFQATT and CDR2 SNEGSKA (reference sequence). V was clipped by 6 bases and J by 2 bases; unmatched bases: 6. A library of TCRbeta sequences, prepared with unique molecular identifiers, was generated. TCRdb itself ran the PCR reads through MiXCR, one entry per CDR3 protein. The sample holds 500,000 to 600,000 distinct CDR3 sequences, 20% to 30% seen once. In this sample, this clonotype turned up a few times. Sample: PBMCs, taken before TCRalphabeta/CD19-depleted stem cell transplant. The chain employs TRBV20-1 and TRBJ2-1; 8 bases are a match to TRBD2. This receptor was obtained from a boy under two years old with Wiskott-Aldrich syndrome, due to receive a stem cell transplant. The CDR3 loop is CSASLAAPYNEQFF. CDR3 nucleotides: TGCAGTGCCTCACTAGCGGCTCCCTACAATGAGCAGTTCTTC.